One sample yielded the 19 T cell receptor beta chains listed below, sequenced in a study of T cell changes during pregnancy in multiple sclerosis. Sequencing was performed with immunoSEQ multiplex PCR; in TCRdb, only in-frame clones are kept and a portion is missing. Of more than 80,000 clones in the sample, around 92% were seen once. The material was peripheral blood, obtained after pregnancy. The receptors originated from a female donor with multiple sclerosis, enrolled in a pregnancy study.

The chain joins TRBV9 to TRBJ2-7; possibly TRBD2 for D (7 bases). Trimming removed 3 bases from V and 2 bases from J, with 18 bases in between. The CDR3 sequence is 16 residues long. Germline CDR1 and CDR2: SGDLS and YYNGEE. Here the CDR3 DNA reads TGTGCCAGCAGCGAGGGGCTGGGGGGGGCCGCCTACGAGCAGTACTTC. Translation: CASSEGLGGAAYEQYF.

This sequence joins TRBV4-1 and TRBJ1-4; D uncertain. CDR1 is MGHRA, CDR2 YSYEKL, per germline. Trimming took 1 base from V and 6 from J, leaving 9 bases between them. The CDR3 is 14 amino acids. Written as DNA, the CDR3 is TGCGCCAGCAGCCAAGTGGCACCCTATGAAAAACTGTTTTTT. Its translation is CASSQVAPYEKLFF.

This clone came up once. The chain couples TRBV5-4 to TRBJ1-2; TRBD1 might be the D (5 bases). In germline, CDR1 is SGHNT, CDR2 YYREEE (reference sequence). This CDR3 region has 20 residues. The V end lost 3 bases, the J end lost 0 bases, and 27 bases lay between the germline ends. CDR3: CASSSLSNVRANGPNYGYTF. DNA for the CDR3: TGTGCCAGCAGCTCCCTATCAAACGTCAGGGCCAATGGCCCTAACTATGGCTACACCTTC.

In DNA, the CDR3 is TGTGCCAGCAGCGTAGAAGGGGGCCCTTTCGGGGAGCTGTTTTTT. Its protein is CASSVEGGPFGELFF. The chain recombines TRBV9 with TRBJ2-2; the match to TRBD1 covers 7 bases. V trimming: 0 bases; J trimming: 7 bases; junction bases outside the gene matches: 6. The germline gives CDR1 SGDLS, CDR2 YYNGEE. This CDR3 spans 15 amino acids.

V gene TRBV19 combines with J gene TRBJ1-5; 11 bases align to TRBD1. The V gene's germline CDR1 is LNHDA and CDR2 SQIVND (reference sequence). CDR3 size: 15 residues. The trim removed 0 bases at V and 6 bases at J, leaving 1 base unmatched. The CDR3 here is CASSIDGTGGQPQHF. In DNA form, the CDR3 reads TGTGCCAGTAGTATAGACGGGACAGGGGGTCAGCCCCAGCATTTT.

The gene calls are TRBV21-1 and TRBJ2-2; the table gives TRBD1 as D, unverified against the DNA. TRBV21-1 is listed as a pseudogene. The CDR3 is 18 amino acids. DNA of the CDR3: TGTGCCAGCAGCAAAGCGGCCGGGGACAGGGGGCGACACGGGGAGCTGTTTTTT. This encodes CASSKAAGDRGRHGELFF.

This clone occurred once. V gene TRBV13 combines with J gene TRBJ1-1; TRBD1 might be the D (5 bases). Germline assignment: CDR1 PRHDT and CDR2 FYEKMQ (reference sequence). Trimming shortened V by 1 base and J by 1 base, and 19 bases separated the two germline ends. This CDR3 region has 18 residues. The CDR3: CASSLASWRDLGNTEAFF. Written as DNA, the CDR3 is TGTGCCAGCAGCTTAGCCAGTTGGAGGGACCTCGGGAACACTGAAGCTTTCTTT.

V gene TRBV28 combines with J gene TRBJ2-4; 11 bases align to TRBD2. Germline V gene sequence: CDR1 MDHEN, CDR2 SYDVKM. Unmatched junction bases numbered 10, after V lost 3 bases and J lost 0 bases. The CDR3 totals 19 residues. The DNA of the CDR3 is TGTGCCAGCAGTTTTTCGGTAGCGGGAGGGCCAGTAGCCAAAAACATTCAGTACTTC. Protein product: CASSFSVAGGPVAKNIQYF.

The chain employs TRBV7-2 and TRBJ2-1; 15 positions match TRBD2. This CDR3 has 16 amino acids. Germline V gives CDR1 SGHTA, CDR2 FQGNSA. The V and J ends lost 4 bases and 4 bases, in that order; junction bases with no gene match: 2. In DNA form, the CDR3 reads TGTGCCAGCAGCTCCGGACTAGCGGGGGGGTACAATGAGCAGTTCTTC. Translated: CASSSGLAGGYNEQFF.

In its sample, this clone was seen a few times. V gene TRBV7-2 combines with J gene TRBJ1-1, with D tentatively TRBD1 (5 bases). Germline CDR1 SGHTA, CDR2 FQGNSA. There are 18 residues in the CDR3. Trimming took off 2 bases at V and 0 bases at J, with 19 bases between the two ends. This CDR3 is CASSLMYPGLPLNTEAFF. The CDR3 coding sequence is TGTGCCAGCAGCTTAATGTATCCGGGACTCCCTTTGAACACTGAAGCTTTCTTT.

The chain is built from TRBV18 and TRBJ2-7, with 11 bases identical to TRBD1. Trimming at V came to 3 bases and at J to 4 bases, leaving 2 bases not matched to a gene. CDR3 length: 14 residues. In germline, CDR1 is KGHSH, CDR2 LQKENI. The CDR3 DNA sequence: TGTGCCAGCTCACCGGACAGGGGGCCGTACGAGCAGTACTTC. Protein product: CASSPDRGPYEQYF.

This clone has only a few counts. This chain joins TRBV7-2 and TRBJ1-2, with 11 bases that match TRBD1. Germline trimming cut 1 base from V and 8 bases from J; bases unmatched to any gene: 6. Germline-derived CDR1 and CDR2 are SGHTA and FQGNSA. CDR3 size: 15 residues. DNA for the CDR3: TGTGCCAGCAGCTTAGACCGGGACAGGGGGTCCGGCTACACCTTC. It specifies CASSLDRDRGSGYTF.

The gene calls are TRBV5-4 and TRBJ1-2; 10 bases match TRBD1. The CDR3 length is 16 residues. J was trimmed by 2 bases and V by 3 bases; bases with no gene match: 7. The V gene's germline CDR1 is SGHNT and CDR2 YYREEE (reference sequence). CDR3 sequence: CASSWKGQGRNYGYTF. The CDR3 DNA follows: TGTGCCAGCAGCTGGAAGGGACAGGGGAGGAACTATGGCTACACCTTC.

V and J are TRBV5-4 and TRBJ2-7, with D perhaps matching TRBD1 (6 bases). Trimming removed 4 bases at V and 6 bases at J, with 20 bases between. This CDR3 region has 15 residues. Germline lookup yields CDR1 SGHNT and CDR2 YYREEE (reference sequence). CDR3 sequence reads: CASSREETGVSEQYF. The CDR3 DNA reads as TGTGCCAGCAGCCGAGAGGAGACAGGCGTATCCGAGCAGTACTTC.

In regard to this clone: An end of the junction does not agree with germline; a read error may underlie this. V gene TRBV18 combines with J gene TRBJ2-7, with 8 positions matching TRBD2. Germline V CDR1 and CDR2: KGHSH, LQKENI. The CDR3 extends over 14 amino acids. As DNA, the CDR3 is TGTGCCAGCTCATCACCTGGACTAGCCCACGAGCAGTACTTC. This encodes CASSSPGLAHEQYF.

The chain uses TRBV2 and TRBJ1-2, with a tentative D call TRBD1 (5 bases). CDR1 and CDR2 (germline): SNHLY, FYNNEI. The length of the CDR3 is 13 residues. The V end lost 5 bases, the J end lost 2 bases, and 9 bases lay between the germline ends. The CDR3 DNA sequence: TGTGCCAGCAGTCAGGGCAAGAACTATGGCTACACCTTC. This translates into CASSQGKNYGYTF.

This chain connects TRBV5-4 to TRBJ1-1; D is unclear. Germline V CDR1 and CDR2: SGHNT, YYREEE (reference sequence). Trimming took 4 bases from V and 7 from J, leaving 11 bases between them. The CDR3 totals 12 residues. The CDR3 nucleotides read TGTGCCAGCAGCACCCGGGATCTTGAAGCTTTCTTT. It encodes CASSTRDLEAFF.

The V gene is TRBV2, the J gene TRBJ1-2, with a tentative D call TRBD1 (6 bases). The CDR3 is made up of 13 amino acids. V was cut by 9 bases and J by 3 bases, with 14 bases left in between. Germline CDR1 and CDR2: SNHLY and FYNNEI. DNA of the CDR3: TGTGCCAGTGTACAGGGTCTGGACTATGGCTACACCTTC. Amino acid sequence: CASVQGLDYGYTF.

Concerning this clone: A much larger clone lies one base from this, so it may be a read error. The CDR3 region is CASSLQANTEAFF. CDR3 bases: TGTGCCAGCAGCCTACAGGCGAACACTGAAGCTTTCTTT. The V call is TRBV5-6, the J call TRBJ1-1, with D maybe TRBD1 (5 bases). V was trimmed by 4 bases and J by 1 base, leaving 8 bases between them. The CDR3 consists of 13 residues. Looked up from germline, CDR1 is SGHDT and CDR2 is YYEEEE.